One and the same sample provided the 17 T cell receptor beta chains below, sequenced in a study of Graves' ophthalmopathy and Graves' hyperthyroidism. CDR3 regions of TCR beta were amplified from RNA transcripts. Investigators did first-round RT-PCR with HTBI primers, then second-round multiplex PCR. TCRdb recomputed calls from the multiplex PCR reads with MiXCR, one row per CDR3 protein. Of 500,000 to 700,000 distinct CDR3 sequences listed, approximately 22% are singletons. The material sequenced was peripheral blood. All receptors come from a woman aged 18-35 years with stable Graves' hyperthyroidism. Some clones in this sample may be carry-over from other donors' samples.

In this sample, this clonotype turned up many times. The V and J genes are TRBV6-5 and TRBJ1-6, with unresolved D. The V end lost 2 bases, the J end lost 0 bases, and 8 bases lay between the germline ends. This CDR3 region has 16 residues. CDR1 is MNHEY, CDR2 SVGAGI, per germline. In nucleotides, the CDR3 is TGTGCCAGCAGTTACGTGGCAAGCTCCTATAATTCACCCCTCCACTTT. Amino acids: CASSYVASSYNSPLHF.

This clonotype has ten or more counts. The chain combines TRBV19 with TRBJ1-5; 7 nucleotides match TRBD1. V lost 6 bases to trimming and J lost 0 bases; unmatched junction nucleotides: 8. The CDR3 is made up of 16 amino acids. The germline V gene encodes CDR1 LNHDA and CDR2 SQIVND (reference sequence). The CDR3 here is CASSDRAGVSNQPQHF. CDR3 DNA sequence: TGTGCCAGTAGCGACAGGGCCGGGGTTAGCAATCAGCCCCAGCATTTT.

This clonotype was picked up one time. The V and J genes are TRBV7-8 and TRBJ2-5; 7 positions agree with TRBD2. J was trimmed by 3 bases and V by 6 bases; bases with no gene match: 7. CDR1 is SGHVS, CDR2 FQNEAQ, per germline. This CDR3 comprises 14 residues. The CDR3 sequence: CASRSGRLEETQYF. CDR3 DNA sequence: TGTGCCAGCAGGTCCGGGAGGCTGGAAGAGACCCAGTACTTC.

This clonotype was seen at least ten times. The chain joins TRBV6-1 to TRBJ1-1; no clear D. This CDR3 has 15 residues. V was clipped by 3 bases and J by 5 bases, with 16 bases between them. Germline CDR1 and CDR2: MNHNS and SASEGT. The CDR3 DNA follows: TGTGCCAGCAGTGATGTAAGGGTAACGAGGACTGAAGCTTTCTTT. Its protein is CASSDVRVTRTEAFF.

This clonotype was seen at least ten times. The chain carries TRBV7-2 and TRBJ2-7; D unresolved. Looked up from germline, CDR1 is SGHTA and CDR2 is FQGNSA. This CDR3 comprises 13 residues. Trimming removed 1 base at V and 0 bases at J, with 4 bases between. Here the CDR3 DNA reads TGTGCCAGCAGCTTAGGTAACTCCTACGAGCAGTACTTC. Its protein is CASSLGNSYEQYF.

This clonotype was seen ten or more times. CDR3 amino acids: CASSASGSKAETQYF. CDR3 coding DNA: TGTGCCAGCAGTGCTAGCGGGAGCAAGGCAGAGACCCAGTACTTC. The V call is TRBV28, the J call TRBJ2-5, with 10 bases that match TRBD2. Per germline, CDR1 MDHEN and CDR2 SYDVKM. The ends lost 5 bases at V and 4 bases at J; junction bases unmatched: 7. The CDR3 consists of 15 residues.

The chain combines TRBV6-5 with TRBJ1-2; D remains ambiguous. Germline values: CDR1 MNHEY, CDR2 SVGAGI. The CDR3 is made up of 14 amino acids. Trimming cost V 5 bases and J 1 base, with 11 bases left between them. CDR3: CASSHVSVNYGYTF. CDR3 DNA: TGTGCCAGCAGTCACGTAAGCGTTAACTATGGCTACACCTTC.

This clonotype was observed many times. The genes are TRBV28 and TRBJ2-7; the match to TRBD1 covers 7 bases. V lost 6 bases and J lost 4; bases outside the gene matches: 3. This CDR3 spans 12 amino acids. Germline CDR1 reads MDHEN; CDR2 reads SYDVKM. The CDR3 loop is CASRDRRYEQYF. Written as DNA, the CDR3 is TGTGCCAGCAGGGACAGGCGATACGAGCAGTACTTC.

The chain recombines TRBV5-1 with TRBJ1-5; weak D call: TRBD1 (5 bases). Germline V gives CDR1 SGHRS, CDR2 YFSETQ. The CDR3 covers 14 residues. Deletions cut 1 base from V and 6 bases from J, with 11 bases between. The CDR3 region is CASSLNGGVQPQHF. CDR3 coding DNA: TGCGCCAGCAGCTTGAACGGGGGAGTTCAGCCCCAGCATTTT.

In this sample, this clonotype turned up a few times. The chain couples TRBV6-1 to TRBJ2-6, with a weak D call TRBD1 (5 bases). V was shortened by 8 bases and J by 1 base, with 12 bases between the two germline ends. CDR3 length equals 15 residues. The germline V gene has CDR1 MNHNS and CDR2 SASEGT. The CDR3 protein is CASRQGASGANVLTF. In DNA form, the CDR3 reads TGTGCCAGCCGTCAGGGCGCGTCTGGGGCCAACGTCCTGACTTTC.

Ten or more counts support this clonotype. The chain is built from TRBV20-1 and TRBJ1-1, with D perhaps matching TRBD1 (5 bases). Looked up from germline, CDR1 is DFQATT and CDR2 is SNEGSKA (reference sequence). The CDR3 has 14 amino acids. The ends were cut back, 0 bases at V and 4 bases at J, with 12 bases in the middle. For the CDR3, the DNA is TGCAGTGCTAGAGACGGTGGGGCGGGCACTGAAGCTTTCTTT. It encodes CSARDGGAGTEAFF.

This clonotype came up many times. The chain recombines TRBV27 with TRBJ1-1, with 8 bases lining up with TRBD1. Trimming at V came to 3 bases and at J to 5 bases, leaving 5 bases not matched to a gene. Germline values: CDR1 MNHEY, CDR2 SMNVEV (reference sequence). CDR3 size: 14 residues. The CDR3 sequence: CASSFQGASTEAFF. DNA for the CDR3: TGTGCCAGCAGTTTTCAGGGGGCAAGTACTGAAGCTTTCTTT.

This clonotype was seen many times. The chain carries TRBV4-1 and TRBJ2-7; tentatively, D is TRBD2 (7 bases). Trimming removed 0 bases at V and 3 bases at J, with 15 bases between. From germline, CDR1 is MGHRA and CDR2 YSYEKL. This CDR3 contains 16 residues. The CDR3 region is CASSQDWGGGNYEQYF. The DNA of the CDR3 is TGCGCCAGCAGCCAAGATTGGGGAGGGGGAAACTACGAGCAGTACTTC.

Note on this clonotype: This clone may be a read error of a much larger clone one base away. The rearrangement uses TRBV11-2 and TRBJ2-7, with D unresolved. This CDR3 has 15 residues. Germline values: CDR1 SGHAT, CDR2 FQNNGV. Trimming cost V 0 bases and J 5 bases, with 14 bases left between them. The CDR3 here is CASSLEGSSQDEQYF. Here the CDR3 DNA reads TGTGCCAGCAGCTTAGAGGGGTCATCCCAGGACGAGCAGTACTTC.

The chain combines TRBV18 with TRBJ2-4, with 8 bases that match TRBD1. The V gene end was trimmed by 3 bases and the J gene end by 0 bases; junction bases not matched to a gene: 7. The CDR3 sequence is 17 residues long. Per the germline V gene, CDR1 is KGHSH and CDR2 is LQKENI. Here the CDR3 reads CASSPGQAFIAKNIQYF. The CDR3 nucleotides are TGTGCCAGCTCACCGGGACAGGCGTTTATAGCCAAAAACATTCAGTACTTC. The complete variable domain, with remaining parts taken from reference TRBV18 and TRBJ2-4, reads NAGVMQNPRHLVRRRGQEARLRCSPMKGHSHVYWYRQLPEEGLKFMVYLQKENIIDESGMPKERFSAEFPKEGPSILRIQQVVRGDSAAYFCASSPGQAFIAKNIQYFGAGTRLSVL.

This clonotype occurred many times. The chain uses TRBV20-1 and TRBJ2-5; D gene uncertain. Trimming cost V 4 bases and J 5 bases, with 11 bases left between them. From germline, CDR1 is DFQATT and CDR2 SNEGSKA (reference sequence). The CDR3 spans 12 residues. Here the CDR3 reads CSAMTLGETQYF. Here the CDR3 DNA reads TGCAGTGCTATGACCCTTGGGGAGACCCAGTACTTC.

This clonotype came up a few times. The rearrangement links TRBV12-5 to TRBJ2-2; 9 bases match TRBD2. CDR1 LGHNT and CDR2 FRNRAP come from the germline V gene. There are 17 residues in the CDR3. V shed 2 bases and J 5 bases; nucleotides not matched to a gene: 9. CDR3 nucleotides: TGTGCTAGTGGTTTGTACCTAGCGGGATTCGGTACCGGGGAGCTGTTTTTT. This gives the protein CASGLYLAGFGTGELFF.